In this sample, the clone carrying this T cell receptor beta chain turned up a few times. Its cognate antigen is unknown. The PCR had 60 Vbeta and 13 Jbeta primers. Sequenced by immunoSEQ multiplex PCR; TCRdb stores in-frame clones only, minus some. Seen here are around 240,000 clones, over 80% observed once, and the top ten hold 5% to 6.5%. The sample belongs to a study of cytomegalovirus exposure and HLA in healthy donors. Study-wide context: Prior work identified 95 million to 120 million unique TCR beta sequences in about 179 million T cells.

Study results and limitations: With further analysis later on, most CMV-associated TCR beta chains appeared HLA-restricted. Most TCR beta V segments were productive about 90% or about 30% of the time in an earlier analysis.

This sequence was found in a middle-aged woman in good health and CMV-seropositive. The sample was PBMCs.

The CDR3 sequence is CASSWTGQAYEQYF. The CDR3 nucleotides read TGTGCCAGCAGCTGGACGGGACAGGCCTACGAGCAGTACTTC. This chain links TRBV11-2 with TRBJ2-7, with 8 bases identical to TRBD1. The CDR3 runs to 14 residues. The V gene's germline CDR1 is SGHAT and CDR2 FQNNGV. The J segment lost 2 bases and the V segment lost 4 bases, leaving 4 bases of the junction unmatched.